Presented here are 32 T cell receptor beta chains from one specimen sequenced in a study of cytomegalovirus exposure and HLA in healthy donors (dated by TCRdb to about 2017). The protocol used for the library was the immunoSEQ multiplex PCR assay. The multiplex PCR relied on a mix of 60 forward primers for TCR Vbeta segments and 13 reverse primers for TCR Jbeta segments. TCRdb holds this immuneACCESS table with in-frame rearrangements only. Some clones are missing; in checked studies, unresolved V genes explain under half, and the rest has no known cause. Across this sample there are roughly 100,000 clones, with approximately 80% seen only once. The leading ten clones occupy 10% of the sample. Sequencing was carried out using PBMCs. These receptors were collected from a human donor in good health.

V gene TRBV7-2 combines with J gene TRBJ2-7, with D maybe TRBD2 (6 bases). Germline CDR1 reads SGHTA; CDR2 reads FQGNSA. V was cut by 6 bases and J by 5 bases, with 14 bases left in between. CDR3 length: 13 residues. The CDR3, as DNA: TGTGCCAGCAGGTTGGGGGGTAGGGACGAGCAGTACTTC. Residues: CASRLGGRDEQYF.

The chain has TRBV7-9 and TRBJ2-5; tentatively, D is TRBD2 (5 bases). Deletions cut 3 bases from V and 2 bases from J, with 13 bases between. The germline V gene has CDR1 SEHNR and CDR2 FQNEAQ (reference sequence). The length of the CDR3 is 15 residues. The CDR3 region has the DNA TGTGCCAGCAGCTTTATCGCGCGACTACAAGAGACCCAGTACTTC. Translated, it gives CASSFIARLQETQYF.

The V and J genes are TRBV19 and TRBJ1-2; 9 bases match TRBD1. The CDR3 length is 14 residues. After removal of 5 bases from V and 3 bases from J, the junction contained 4 bases not matched to a gene. Germline CDR1 is LNHDA and CDR2 is SQIVND (reference sequence). CDR3 nucleotide sequence: TGTGCCAGTAGTCCCGACAGGGGGGACTATGGCTACACCTTC. This gives the protein CASSPDRGDYGYTF.

V is TRBV11-3 and J is TRBJ2-2; 9 positions agree with TRBD1. J was trimmed by 5 bases and V by 3 bases; bases with no gene match: 4. Germline V lookup: CDR1 SGHNT, CDR2 YENEEA. The CDR3 is 15 residues long. The CDR3 nucleotides read TGTGCCAGCAGCTTGGGGACAGGGAGGACCGGGGAGCTGTTTTTT. It encodes CASSLGTGRTGELFF.

This clone occurred once. The J gene is TRBJ2-1, the V gene TRBV5-1; D may be TRBD1 (5 bases). The ends were cut back, 6 bases at V and 0 bases at J, with 13 bases in the middle. The CDR3 extends over 15 amino acids. CDR1 is SGHRS and CDR2 is YFSETQ in the germline V gene. DNA of the CDR3: TGCGCCAGCAAGGGGCGGTCTAGCTCCTACAATGAGCAGTTCTTC. It codes for CASKGRSSSYNEQFF.

V and J are TRBV6-4 and TRBJ2-3, with TRBD2 identical over 9 bases. The CDR3 has 14 amino acids. CDR1 and CDR2 from the germline V gene are MRHNA and SNTAGT. Trimming at V came to 4 bases and at J to 1 base, leaving 0 bases not matched to a gene. The CDR3 coding sequence is TGTGCCAGCAGTGTAGCGGGGGGCACAGATACGCAGTATTTT. Its protein product is CASSVAGGTDTQYF.

The chain recombines TRBV30 with TRBJ2-5; D gene ambiguous. The J call may be wrong; the DNA end is better matched by TRBJ2-7. Germline values: CDR1 GTSNPN, CDR2 SVGIG (reference sequence). CDR3 length equals 13 residues. CDR3 in DNA: TGTGCCTGGAGTGGCCAAGTCCCTTACGAGCAGTACTTC. This gives the protein CAWSGQVPYEQYF.

The chain links TRBV5-5 to TRBJ1-3; D unclear. The germline V and J ends were trimmed by 4 bases and 3 bases, with 8 bases remaining between them. Germline V gene data show CDR1 as SGHKS and CDR2 as YYEKEE (reference sequence). The CDR3 totals 13 residues. Here the CDR3 DNA reads TGTGCCAGCAGCGGAGGCTTTGGAAACACCATATATTTT. Its protein product is CASSGGFGNTIYF. The variable domain in full, completed from reference TRBV5-5 and TRBJ1-3, reads DAGVTQSPTHLIKTRGQQVTLRCSPISGHKSVSWYQQVLGQGPQFIFQYYEKEERGRGNFPDRFSARQFPNYSSELNVNALLLGDSALYLCASSGGFGNTIYFGEGSWLTVV.

CDR3 DNA sequence: TGTGCCTGCGACAGATCGAACACTGAAGCTTTCTTT. Translated: CACDRSNTEAFF. The chain combines TRBV30 with TRBJ1-1; D is perhaps TRBD1 (5 bases). CDR3 size: 12 residues. Trimming took 6 bases from V and 1 from J, leaving 9 bases between them. Germline-derived CDR1 and CDR2 are GTSNPN and SVGIG (reference sequence).

This clone was found once. CDR3 region: CASSPSGMLYEQYF. The CDR3 DNA is TGTGCCAGCTCACCCAGCGGGATGCTTTACGAGCAGTACTTC. The chain uses TRBV18 and TRBJ2-7; 7 nucleotides align to TRBD2. The germline gives CDR1 KGHSH, CDR2 LQKENI. V lost 3 bases to trimming and J lost 4 bases; unmatched junction nucleotides: 6. The CDR3 totals 14 residues. The variable domain in full, completed from reference TRBV18 and TRBJ2-7, reads NAGVMQNPRHLVRRRGQEARLRCSPMKGHSHVYWYRQLPEEGLKFMVYLQKENIIDESGMPKERFSAEFPKEGPSILRIQQVVRGDSAAYFCASSPSGMLYEQYFGPGTRLTVT.

The V and J genes are TRBV9 and TRBJ2-2; no definite D call. Germline V gene lookup returns CDR1 SGDLS and CDR2 YYNGEE. The CDR3 spans 17 residues. Trimming shortened V by 0 bases and J by 1 base, and 13 bases separated the two germline ends. CDR3 nucleotides: TGTGCCAGCAGCGTAGCTTTGGAGCCGGGGAACACCGGGGAGCTGTTTTTT. Protein: CASSVALEPGNTGELFF.

This clone came up a few times. The gene calls are TRBV5-6 and TRBJ2-7; possibly TRBD1 for D (5 bases). Deletions cut 1 base from V and 5 bases from J, with 16 bases between. This CDR3 region has 15 residues. Germline CDR1 is SGHDT and CDR2 is YYEEEE. The CDR3 nucleotides are TGTGCCAGCAGCTTGCCCCAGGGAAAGAGGCACGAGCAGTACTTC. The encoded protein is CASSLPQGKRHEQYF. The variable domain in full, completed from reference TRBV5-6 and TRBJ2-7, reads DAGVTQSPTHLIKTRGQQVTLRCSPKSGHDTVSWYQQALGQGPQFIFQYYEEEERQRGNFPDRFSGHQFPNYSSELNVNALLLGDSALYLCASSLPQGKRHEQYFGPGTRLTVT.

The chain recombines TRBV28 with TRBJ2-5; D is perhaps TRBD2 (6 bases). This CDR3 is 15 amino acids long. The germline V gene encodes CDR1 MDHEN and CDR2 SYDVKM. The V gene lost 2 bases and the J gene lost 2 bases, with 12 bases spanning the gap. The CDR3 loop is CASSLHRLGQETQYF. DNA of the CDR3: TGTGCCAGCAGTTTACACCGACTAGGGCAAGAGACCCAGTACTTC.

The chain couples TRBV27 to TRBJ2-7; 7 nucleotides align to TRBD1. The CDR3 is made up of 14 amino acids. Trimming removed 7 bases from V and 0 bases from J; junction bases left unmatched: 6. Looked up from germline, CDR1 is MNHEY and CDR2 is SMNVEV (reference sequence). In nucleotides, the CDR3 is TGTGCCAGCACCTTGACAGGGAGCTCCTACGAGCAGTACTTC. It encodes CASTLTGSSYEQYF.

V is TRBV6-6 and J is TRBJ2-5; 7 nucleotides agree with TRBD1. The CDR3 has 14 residues. V gave up 5 bases and J gave up 2 bases; unmatched junction bases: 5. Germline values: CDR1 MNHNY, CDR2 SVGAGI (reference sequence). CDR3 sequence: CASSPTGVQETQYF. The CDR3 DNA is TGTGCCAGCAGTCCTACAGGGGTACAAGAGACCCAGTACTTC.

The CDR3 nucleotides are TGTGCCTGGGACAGGGTCAATCAGCCCCAGCATTTT. Encoded protein: CAWDRVNQPQHF. The gene calls are TRBV30 and TRBJ1-5, with 7 bases that match TRBD1. Germline values: CDR1 GTSNPN, CDR2 SVGIG (reference sequence). The length of the CDR3 is 12 residues. V lost 5 bases and J lost 3; bases outside the gene matches: 1.

This clone was picked up a small number of times. This rearrangement joins TRBV5-1 to TRBJ1-6, with 7 positions matching TRBD1. Germline values: CDR1 SGHRS, CDR2 YFSETQ. Trimming removed 0 bases from V and 0 bases from J; junction bases left unmatched: 3. The CDR3 consists of 17 residues. CDR3 in DNA: TGCGCCAGCAGCTTGGGACAGGGTGGCTCCTATAATTCACCCCTCCACTTT. Protein sequence: CASSLGQGGSYNSPLHF.

J is TRBJ1-4 and V is TRBV28; D ambiguous. Trimming pared 3 bases from V and 8 bases from J, leaving 13 bases between. The CDR3 runs 14 residues. The germline CDR1 and CDR2 sequences are MDHEN and SYDVKM. The CDR3 protein is CASSFLTGKEKLFF. CDR3 in DNA: TGTGCCAGCAGTTTTCTGACGGGGAAGGAAAAACTGTTTTTT.

The genes are TRBV19 and TRBJ2-3; D perhaps matches TRBD2 (6 bases). CDR3 length equals 18 residues. Trimming took 5 bases from V and 2 from J, leaving 23 bases between them. In germline, CDR1 is LNHDA, CDR2 SQIVND (reference sequence). The DNA of the CDR3 is TGTGCCAGTAGTTTGAGGATCTGGGGGAGGCGCTTCACAGATACGCAGTATTTT. Translation gives CASSLRIWGRRFTDTQYF.

This CDR3 reads CASSDSNMKAFF. CDR3 nucleotide sequence: TGTGCCAGCAGTGACTCGAACATGAAAGCTTTCTTT. The chain links TRBV6-4 to TRBJ1-1; D is undetermined. The V gene lost 0 bases and the J gene lost 9 bases, with 8 bases spanning the gap. Germline CDR1 MRHNA, CDR2 SNTAGT. The CDR3 runs to 12 residues.

The chain combines TRBV7-3 with TRBJ2-2, with D possibly matching TRBD2 (5 bases). Germline-derived CDR1 and CDR2 are SGHTA and FQGTGA. The CDR3 is 14 amino acids. V dropped 2 bases and J dropped 3 bases, with 7 bases sitting between them. CDR3 bases: TGTGCCAGCAGCTTAGAGGGTTACACCGGGGAGCTGTTTTTT. It specifies CASSLEGYTGELFF.

V is TRBV19 and J is TRBJ1-1; a weak D match, TRBD1 (5 bases). Trimming stripped 5 bases from V and 5 bases from J, with 12 bases between. The germline V gene encodes CDR1 LNHDA and CDR2 SQIVND (reference sequence). The CDR3 spans 13 residues. The CDR3 protein is CASSLGGTTEAFF. The CDR3 bases are TGTGCCAGTAGTCTGGGGGGAACGACTGAAGCTTTCTTT.

V is TRBV11-2 and J is TRBJ2-5; unclear D gene. The CDR3 contains 13 residues. The V end lost 5 bases, the J end lost 4 bases, and 11 bases lay between the germline ends. Looked up from germline, CDR1 is SGHAT and CDR2 is FQNNGV. The CDR3 loop is CASSRYLRETQYF. The CDR3 bases are TGTGCCAGCAGCCGGTATCTGAGAGAGACCCAGTACTTC.

The chain recombines TRBV27 with TRBJ1-1; TRBD1 matches at 8 bases. This CDR3 has 15 residues. Trimming removed 3 bases from V and 6 bases from J; junction bases left unmatched: 9. Germline V gene data show CDR1 as MNHEY and CDR2 as SMNVEV (reference sequence). Written as DNA, the CDR3 is TGTGCCAGCAGTTTTCATCAGGGGGCGCGCTCTGAAGCTTTCTTT. It yields the protein CASSFHQGARSEAFF.

The CDR3 region is CASSLGGTEKQFF. Written as DNA, the CDR3 is TGTGCCAGCAGCTTAGGAGGGACAGAAAAGCAGTTCTTC. This chain joins TRBV7-3 and TRBJ2-1; D may be TRBD1 (7 bases). Per germline, CDR1 SGHTA and CDR2 FQGTGA. There are 13 residues in the CDR3. Trimming cost V 2 bases and J 11 bases, with 13 bases left between them.

The DNA for the CDR3 is TGCGCCAGCAGCCAACCACCGGCGGATAGCAATCAGCCCCAGCATTTT. Protein sequence: CASSQPPADSNQPQHF. This chain connects TRBV10-1 to TRBJ1-5, with D hard to call. The CDR3 consists of 16 residues. V gave up 6 bases and J gave up 0 bases, with 15 bases separating them. The germline gives CDR1 WNHNN, CDR2 SYGVQD (reference sequence).

The chain is built from TRBV7-9 and TRBJ1-5; 8 nucleotides agree with TRBD1. CDR3 length equals 15 residues. Germline assignment: CDR1 SEHNR and CDR2 FQNEAQ (reference sequence). V gave up 5 bases and J gave up 7 bases; unmatched junction bases: 10. CDR3 residues: CASSPGGLGSQPQHF. DNA of the CDR3: TGTGCCAGCAGCCCAGGGGGCTTGGGGTCACAGCCCCAGCATTTT.

V and J are TRBV7-2 and TRBJ2-7; possibly TRBD1 for D (6 bases). The germline V and J ends were trimmed by 5 bases and 0 bases, with 14 bases remaining between them. The CDR3 is 15 amino acids. The germline V gene encodes CDR1 SGHTA and CDR2 FQGNSA. This chain's CDR3 is CASSPTGMSSYEQYF. The CDR3 bases are TGTGCCAGCAGCCCGACAGGAATGAGCTCCTACGAGCAGTACTTC.

This clone was found once. The chain recombines TRBV4-1 with TRBJ1-1; TRBD1 might be the D (5 bases). Germline-derived CDR1 and CDR2 are MGHRA and YSYEKL. Trimming took 0 bases from V and 3 from J, leaving 17 bases between them. The CDR3 covers 17 residues. The CDR3: CASSQDRGWGRYTEAFF. The CDR3 DNA follows: TGCGCCAGCAGCCAAGATAGGGGCTGGGGGAGGTACACTGAAGCTTTCTTT.

The chain couples TRBV9 to TRBJ1-2; possibly TRBD1 for D (6 bases). The V end lost 4 bases, the J end lost 3 bases, and 22 bases lay between the germline ends. Germline V gives CDR1 SGDLS, CDR2 YYNGEE. This CDR3 spans 17 amino acids. This CDR3 is CASSPARWGGADYGYTF. CDR3 nucleotide sequence: TGTGCCAGCAGCCCCGCGCGGTGGGGGGGCGCTGACTATGGCTACACCTTC.

The chain combines TRBV28 with TRBJ1-2; TRBD1 might be the D (5 bases). This CDR3 has 15 residues. Looked up from germline, CDR1 is MDHEN and CDR2 is SYDVKM. With 8 bases removed from V and 0 bases from J, the gap between germline ends came to 16 bases. Here the CDR3 reads CASPPSRGSNYGYTF. CDR3 sequence (DNA): TGTGCCAGCCCACCGTCAAGGGGATCTAACTATGGCTACACCTTC.

The chain has TRBV6-5 and TRBJ2-1, with 12 bases lining up with TRBD2. Germline CDR1 MNHEY, CDR2 SVGAGI. This CDR3 has 15 amino acids. The junction had 2 bases not matched to a gene; V was cut back by 4 bases and J by 4 bases. In DNA form, the CDR3 reads TGTGCCAGCAGTTCGACTAGCGGGAGATACAATGAGCAGTTCTTC. Translating it yields CASSSTSGRYNEQFF.